This record covers a single TCR beta chain. Its antigen remains unidentified. The germline V and J ends were trimmed by 2 bases and 3 bases, with 11 bases remaining between them. Germline-derived CDR1 and CDR2 are DFQATT and SNEGSKA (reference sequence). The CDR3 length is 13 residues. This sample is drawn from a study of early T cells in non-severe SARS-CoV-2 infection. General study points: Clonotype matching in VDJdb favored anti-spike CD8 responses and did not capture private and CD4 specificities.

TCRdb used MiXCR to reprocess the 5' RACE reads, holding one entry per CDR3 protein. This sample has tens of thousands of distinct CDR3 sequences, with 20% found just once. The TCR originated in an adult who was a healthcare worker with PCR-confirmed SARS-CoV-2 infection or an uninfected control (not recorded which). The chain recombines TRBV20-1 with TRBJ2-7; no clear D gene. The sample consisted of whole blood, taken at baseline. Written as DNA, the CDR3 is TGCAGTGCTAGAAGAAATGGAATCTACGAGCAGTACTTC. The encoded protein is CSARRNGIYEQYF.